This T cell receptor beta chain derives from a study of a mutant IDH1 vaccine in newly diagnosed glioma. Study at large: Visit timing is recorded as week 35 for V12 and week 47 for V13.

In the case of this clone: Its antigen is unidentified.

The protocol was immunoSEQ multiplex PCR, while the TCRdb copy is restricted to in-frame clones and leaves out a portion. The table lists nearly 55,000 clones, 84% of them singletons, with approximately 4% in the top ten. Time point noted: week 35, safety follow-up. In the vaccine, a single dose held 300 ug of the mutant IDH1 20-mer peptide, along with topical imiquimod. New IDH1-mutant, ATRX-lost WHO grade 3 or 4 astrocytomas occurred in donors. Trimming removed 5 bases from V and 5 bases from J, with 15 bases in between. CDR1 and CDR2 from the germline V gene are MNHNY and SVGAGI (reference sequence). The CDR3 is 14 residues long.

The clonotype was recovered from a woman aged 18-30 years with glioma. The V and J genes are TRBV6-6 and TRBJ2-5; possibly TRBD2 for D (7 bases). The specimen comprised PBMCs, sampled from a glioma patient whose treatment included an IDH1 peptide vaccine. CDR3 amino acids: CASSEGGGQETQYF. As DNA, the CDR3 is TGTGCCAGCAGTGAGGGGGGGGGCCAGGAGACCCAGTACTTC.